This T cell receptor (beta chain) was sequenced for a study of blood T cell repertoires in COVID-19. Study-wide background: The origin of the acute and convalescent COVID-19 samples was the United States, Italy and Spain. T cells, B-cell-depleted T cells, or PBMCs supplied cDNA or gDNA.

Only in-frame clones appear in the TCRdb table, and some are missing; sequencing was by immunoSEQ multiplex PCR. Of 300,000 to 400,000 clones listed, roughly 90% are singletons. CDR1 is KGHSH, CDR2 LQKENI, per germline. Trimming removed 2 bases from V and 0 bases from J, with 13 bases in between. CDR3 size: 16 residues. The sequence was collected from a woman aged 70-85 years with COVID-19, enrolled during active disease. Sequencing used peripheral blood. This chain joins TRBV18 and TRBJ1-1; perhaps TRBD1 as D (5 bases). This CDR3 is CASSPVSQGMNTEAFF. The CDR3 nucleotides are TGTGCCAGCTCACCAGTGTCGCAGGGCATGAACACTGAAGCTTTCTTT.